This TCR beta chain was profiled in a study of blood T cells in healthy people across ages. Turning to this clonotype: The antigen is undetermined.

Trimming shortened V by 5 bases and J by 6 bases, and 12 bases separated the two germline ends. Looked up from germline, CDR1 is MNHEY and CDR2 is SMNVEV (reference sequence). The CDR3 length is 13 residues. For the second PCR, which ran for roughly 7 to 11 cycles, a sample-barcoded 5' primer and a J-beta primer mix were used. Template switching added a 12-random-nucleotide identifier to every cDNA molecule. TCRdb passed the 5' RACE reads through MiXCR, listing each CDR3 protein once. The table shows roughly 1,300,000 distinct CDR3 sequences, with approximately 59% occurring only once. General study findings and limits: Higher diversity and more naive CD4+ cells were features of long-lived donors, compared to aged donors. Getting older went along with TCR beta diversity per million T cells dropping roughly linearly.

The J gene is TRBJ2-3, the V gene TRBV27; D unclear. The receptor comes from a man between 18 and 29 years old in good health. Sequencing used blood. CDR3 coding DNA: TGTGCCAGCAGTCCCCACTTGGCCGATACGCAGTATTTT. This codes for CASSPHLADTQYF.